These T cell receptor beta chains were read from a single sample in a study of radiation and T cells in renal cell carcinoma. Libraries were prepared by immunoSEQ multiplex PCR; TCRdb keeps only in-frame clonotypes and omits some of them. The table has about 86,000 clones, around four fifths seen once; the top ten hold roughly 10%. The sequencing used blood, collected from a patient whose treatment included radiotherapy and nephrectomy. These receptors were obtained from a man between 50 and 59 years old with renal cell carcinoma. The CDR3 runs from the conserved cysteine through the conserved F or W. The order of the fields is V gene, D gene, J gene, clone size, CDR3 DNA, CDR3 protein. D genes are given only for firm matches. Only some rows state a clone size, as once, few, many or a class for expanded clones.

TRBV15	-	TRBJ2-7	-	TGTGCCACCAGCAGAGGGACAGCTAGGGTCGAGCAGTACTTC	CATSRGTARVEQYF
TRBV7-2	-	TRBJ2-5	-	TGTGCCAGCAGCTTCGCAGGGTGGAAGACCCAGTACTTC	CASSFAGWKTQYF
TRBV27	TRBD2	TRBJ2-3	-	TGTGCCAGCAGTTTAAGACTAGCGGGCACAGATACGCAGTATTTT	CASSLRLAGTDTQYF
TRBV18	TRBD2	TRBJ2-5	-	TGTGCCAGCTCACCAGTCTACGGGGGGGCAGAGACCCAGTACTTC	CASSPVYGGAETQYF
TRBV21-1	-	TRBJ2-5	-	TGTGCCAGCAGCGAGGACGGCGGAGTAGAGACCCAGTACTTC	CASSEDGGVETQYF
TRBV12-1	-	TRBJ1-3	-	TGTGCCAGCAGCGCCAGGGGACTGGGAAACACCATATATTTT	CASSARGLGNTIYF
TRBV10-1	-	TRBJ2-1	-	TGCGCCAGCAGTGGAGTTGACTACAATGAGCAGTTCTTC	CASSGVDYNEQFF
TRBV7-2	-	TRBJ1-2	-	TGTGCCAGCAGCCGATTTGACAGTCCCTATGGCTACACCTTC	CASSRFDSPYGYTF
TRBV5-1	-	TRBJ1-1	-	TGCGCCAGCAGTACAATGGGGGGGCTGATGGACACTGAAGCTTTCTTT	CASSTMGGLMDTEAFF
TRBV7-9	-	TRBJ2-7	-	TGTGCCAGCAGCCGGCCAACTGGACACCTCTCCTACGAGCAGTACTTC	CASSRPTGHLSYEQYF
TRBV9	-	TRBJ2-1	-	TGTGCCAGCAGCGTAGAAGGACTAACAGACAATGAGCAGTTCTTC	CASSVEGLTDNEQFF
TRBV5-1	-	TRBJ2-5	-	TGCGCCAGCACTAGGAGTCCGATCCAAGAGACCCAGTACTTC	CASTRSPIQETQYF
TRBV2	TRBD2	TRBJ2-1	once	TGTGCCAGCAAGACTAGCGGGAGGTCATACAATGAGCAGTTCTTC	CASKTSGRSYNEQFF
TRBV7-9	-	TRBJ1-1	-	TGTGCCAGCAGCTTTACGGCGAAAGGGGCCACTGAAGCTTTCTTT	CASSFTAKGATEAFF
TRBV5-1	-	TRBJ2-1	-	TGCGCCAGCAGCTTGGGAGGGGGGAGTTACAATGAGCAGTTCTTC	CASSLGGGSYNEQFF
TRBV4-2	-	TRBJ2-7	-	TGTGCCAGCAGCCAAGATAAGAAAACCGTGTACTACGAGCAGTACTTC	CASSQDKKTVYYEQYF
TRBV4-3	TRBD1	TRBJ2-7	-	TGCGCCAGCAGCCAGGAGACAGGGACCTACGAGCAGTACTTC	CASSQETGTYEQYF
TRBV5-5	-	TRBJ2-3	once	TGTGCCAGCAGCTATGACAGAACAGATACGCAGTATTTT	CASSYDRTDTQYF
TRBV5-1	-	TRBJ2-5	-	TGCGCCAGCAGCTTGGACGGGGTCTCCGGGGAGACCCAGTACTTC	CASSLDGVSGETQYF
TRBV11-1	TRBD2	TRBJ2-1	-	TGTGCCAGCAGCATTTATGGACTAGCGGAACACAATGAGCAGTTCTTC	CASSIYGLAEHNEQFF
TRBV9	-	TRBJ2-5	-	TGTGCCAGCAGCCCGGCCCCAGGACAGGTGGGGGGGACCCAGTACTTC	CASSPAPGQVGGTQYF
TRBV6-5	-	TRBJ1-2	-	TGTGCCAGCAGACGGGACAATAACTATGGCTACACCTTC	CASRRDNNYGYTF
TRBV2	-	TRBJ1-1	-	TGTGCCAGCCTGGACAGCGAACTCCAGAACACTGAAGCTTTCTTT	CASLDSELQNTEAFF
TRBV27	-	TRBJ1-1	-	TGTGCCAGCAGTGCAGGGGTGGGGAGCACTGAAGCTTTCTTT	CASSAGVGSTEAFF
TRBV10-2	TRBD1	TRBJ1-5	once	TGCGCCAGCATGGAGGGGGCCTTTCAGCCCCAGCATTTT	CASMEGAFQPQHF
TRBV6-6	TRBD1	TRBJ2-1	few	TGTGCCAGCAGTCGGATGACAGGGGGCGAACGCAATGAGCAGTTCTTC	CASSRMTGGERNEQFF
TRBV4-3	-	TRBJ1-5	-	TGCGCCAGCAGCCAGGAGGTGGCTAGTGTGCCCCAGCATTTT	CASSQEVASVPQHF
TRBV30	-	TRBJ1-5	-	TGTGCCTGGAGTGGACTTGGGAATCAGCCCCAGCATTTT	CAWSGLGNQPQHF
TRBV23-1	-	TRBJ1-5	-	TGCGCCAGCAGACCCCCTTCTGAGAATAGCAATCAGCCCCAGCATTTT	CASRPPSENSNQPQHF
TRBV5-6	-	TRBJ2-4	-	TGTGCCAGCAGCTTGTTTCTAGCCAAAAACATTCAGTACTTC	CASSLFLAKNIQYF
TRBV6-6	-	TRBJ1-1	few	TGTGCCAGCAGAAGCTCCCAGACGGTGAACACTGAAGCTTTCTTT	CASRSSQTVNTEAFF
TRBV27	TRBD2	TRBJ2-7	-	TGTGCCAGCAGTCCGGGGACTAGCGGGAGGGCCGAGCAGTACTTC	CASSPGTSGRAEQYF
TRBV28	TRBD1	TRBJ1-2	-	TGTGCCAGCAGTCACAGGGGGCGCGACTATGGCTACACCTTC	CASSHRGRDYGYTF
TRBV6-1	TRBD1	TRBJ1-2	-	TGTGCCAGCAGGGACAGGGCCAACTATGGCTACACCTTC	CASRDRANYGYTF
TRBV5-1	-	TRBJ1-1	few	TGCGCCAGCAGCTTGTGGGTCATGAACACTGAAGCTTTCTTT	CASSLWVMNTEAFF
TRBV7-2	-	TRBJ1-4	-	TGTGCCAGCAGCCTTACTACAGGGAGGGGTGAAAAACTGTTTTTT	CASSLTTGRGEKLFF
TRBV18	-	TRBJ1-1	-	TGTGCCAGCTCACCACCCTCCGGGGAGACTGAAGCTTTCTTT	CASSPPSGETEAFF
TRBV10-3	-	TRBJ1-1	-	TGTGCCATCAGTGATGGTCCGGCCGCCCCCACTGAAGCTTTCTTT	CAISDGPAAPTEAFF
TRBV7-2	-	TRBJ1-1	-	TGTGCCAGCAGCTTAGAAGCGAGAGGGACTGAAGCTTTCTTT	CASSLEARGTEAFF
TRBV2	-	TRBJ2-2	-	TGTGCCAGCAACGCCGGGCTATCCTTCCCCGGGGAGCTGTTTTTT	CASNAGLSFPGELFF
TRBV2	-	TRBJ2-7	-	TGTGCCAGCACCACAACGATGTTAGGAGAGCAGTACTTC	CASTTTMLGEQYF
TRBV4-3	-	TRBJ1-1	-	TGCGCCAGCAGCCAACCGGGACACATAAAAAGAGGGACTGAAGCTTTCTTT	CASSQPGHIKRGTEAFF
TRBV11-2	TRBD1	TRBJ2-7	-	TGTGCCAGCAGCTTAGGGTTGACAGGGGGTTTTGGGCAGTACTTC	CASSLGLTGGFGQYF
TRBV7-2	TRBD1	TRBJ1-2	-	TGTGCCAGCAGTTCTGACAGGGGTAGGGGCTACACCTTC	CASSSDRGRGYTF
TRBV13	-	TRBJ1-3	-	TGTGCCAGCAGCTTGATGGGGGGAAACACCATATATTTT	CASSLMGGNTIYF
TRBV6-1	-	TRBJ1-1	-	TGTGCCAGCAGTGAAACCGACCGGACTGAAGCTTTCTTT	CASSETDRTEAFF
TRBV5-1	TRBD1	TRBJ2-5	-	TGCGCCAGCAGCTTGGTAATGGTGGGACAGGGATCGGAGACCCAGTACTTC	CASSLVMVGQGSETQYF
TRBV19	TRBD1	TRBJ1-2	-	TGTGCCAGTAGTATAGGAGGACAGGGAAGAAACTATGGCTACACCTTC	CASSIGGQGRNYGYTF
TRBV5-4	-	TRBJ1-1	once	TGTGCCAGCAGACCACAGGGTGATACTGAAGCTTTCTTT	CASRPQGDTEAFF
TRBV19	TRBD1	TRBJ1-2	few	TGTGCCAGTAGTCCCTTTGGGACAGGAGGGATCTATGGCTACACCTTC	CASSPFGTGGIYGYTF
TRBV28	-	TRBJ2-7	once	TGTGCCAGCAGTTTTCTTGTTGGCGAGCAGTACTTC	CASSFLVGEQYF
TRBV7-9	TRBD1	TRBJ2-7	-	TGTGCCAGCAGCTTAGCAACAGGGGGAACCTACGAGCAGTACTTC	CASSLATGGTYEQYF
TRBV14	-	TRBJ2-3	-	TGTGCCAGCAGCAAAGTTTACGGGGCCGATACGCAGTATTTT	CASSKVYGADTQYF
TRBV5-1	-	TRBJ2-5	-	TGCGCCAGCAGAGCCGGGTCAACCGAAGAGACCCAGTACTTC	CASRAGSTEETQYF
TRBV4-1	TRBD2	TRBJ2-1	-	TGCGCCAGCAGCCAAGGGTCATTCCCTAGCGGAAACAATGAGCAGTTCTTC	CASSQGSFPSGNNEQFF